Listed below are T cell receptor beta chains from one sample, sequenced in a study of blood T cell repertoires in COVID-19. Using immunoSEQ multiplex PCR, the repertoire was profiled, and TCRdb retains in-frame clones only, with some absent. The data contain 100,000 or so clones, about 91% of them singletons. Sequencing was carried out using peripheral blood. These receptors all come from a man younger than 30 with acute or convalescent COVID-19. Each CDR3 is given with its conserved first and last residue. Each record gives: CDR3 length, J gene, V gene, D gene, clone size, CDR3 DNA, CDR3 protein. D genes are given only for firm matches. The size entry is marked missing in some rows and otherwise reads once, few, many or a size class.

length: 14; J: TRBJ2-7; V: TRBV18; D: TRBD2; size: -; DNA: TGTGCCAGCTCGCCGGGACTAGGAGCCTACGAGCAGTACTTC; CDR3: CASSPGLGAYEQYF
length: 16; J: TRBJ2-1; V: TRBV7-8; D: TRBD2; size: -; DNA: TGTGCCAGCAGCTTAGGGCTAGCGGGGGTCTACAATGAGCAGTTCTTC; CDR3: CASSLGLAGVYNEQFF
length: 15; J: TRBJ1-2; V: TRBV5-6; D: -; size: -; DNA: TGTGCCAGCAGCCCTGCTACAGGGTTCGGTGGTGGCTACACCTTC; CDR3: CASSPATGFGGGYTF
length: 14; J: TRBJ1-1; V: TRBV5-1; D: TRBD1; size: -; DNA: TGCGCCAGCAGCTTGGTGGGACAGGGCACTGAAGCTTTCTTT; CDR3: CASSLVGQGTEAFF
length: 16; J: TRBJ1-2; V: TRBV6-4; D: TRBD1; size: -; DNA: TGTGCCAGCAGTGACTCGGGACAGGGGGCCCGCTATGGCTACACCTTC; CDR3: CASSDSGQGARYGYTF
length: 13; J: TRBJ1-2; V: TRBV29-1; D: -; size: -; DNA: TGCAGCGTTGAGGAGAAGGGGTTTAATGGCTACACCTTC; CDR3: CSVEEKGFNGYTF
length: 9; J: TRBJ1-2; V: TRBV21-1; D: -; size: -; DNA: TGTGCCAGCAGCCTCTTCTACACCTTC; CDR3: CASSLFYTF
length: 16; J: TRBJ2-1; V: TRBV12-5; D: -; size: -; DNA: TGTGCTAGTGGTACCTCGACAGGGCCGTCGGGGGATGAGCAGTTCTTC; CDR3: CASGTSTGPSGDEQFF
length: 19; J: TRBJ2-7; V: TRBV4-1; D: TRBD2; size: -; DNA: TGCGCCAGCAGCCAATTCGTCTGGGTAGCGGGGACCTCCTCCTACGAGCAGTACTTC; CDR3: CASSQFVWVAGTSSYEQYF
length: 16; J: TRBJ1-5; V: TRBV3-1/TRBV3-2; D: -; size: -; DNA: TGTGCCAGCAGCCAAGACTTACTAGTGGGAAATCAGCCCCAGCATTTT; CDR3: CASSQDLLVGNQPQHF
length: 14; J: TRBJ2-1; V: TRBV6-5; D: -; size: few; DNA: TGTGCCAGCAGTTACTCCCAGGGATACAATGAGCAGTTCTTC; CDR3: CASSYSQGYNEQFF
length: 20; J: TRBJ1-5; V: TRBV21-1; D: -; size: -; DNA: TGTGCCAGCAGCAAAGATATCGCGGGACAGGGAATATTTAGCAATCAGCCCCAGCATTTT; CDR3: CASSKDIAGQGIFSNQPQHF
length: 16; J: TRBJ1-2; V: TRBV11-2; D: -; size: -; DNA: TGTGCCAGCAGCTTAGAGCGGTACCGCACTCTCTATGGCTACACCTTC; CDR3: CASSLERYRTLYGYTF
length: 14; J: TRBJ1-5; V: TRBV24-1; D: TRBD1; size: -; DNA: TGTGCCACCAGTGCGGGACAGGGACGTCAGCCCCAGCATTTT; CDR3: CATSAGQGRQPQHF
length: 17; J: TRBJ2-4; V: TRBV18; D: -; size: -; DNA: TGTGCCAGCTCGGTGGCAGGCCTTGTTCTAGCCAAAAACATTCAGTACTTC; CDR3: CASSVAGLVLAKNIQYF
length: 13; J: TRBJ1-5; V: TRBV20-1; D: TRBD1; size: -; DNA: TGCAGTGCTAGTGGGACAGGGGACCAGCCCCAGCATTTT; CDR3: CSASGTGDQPQHF
length: 15; J: TRBJ2-7; V: TRBV5-1; D: TRBD1; size: once; DNA: TGCGCCAGCAGCCAGGGACAGGTCCCTGCCTACGAGCAGTACTTC; CDR3: CASSQGQVPAYEQYF
length: 16; J: TRBJ1-2; V: TRBV18; D: TRBD1; size: -; DNA: TGTGCCAGCTCACCACAGGGACAGCGGCTTAACTATGGCTACACCTTC; CDR3: CASSPQGQRLNYGYTF
length: 12; J: TRBJ2-3; V: TRBV30; D: -; size: -; DNA: TGTGCCTGGAGTGGGGGGGCAGATACGCAGTATTTT; CDR3: CAWSGGADTQYF
length: 17; J: TRBJ2-7; V: TRBV5-5; D: TRBD1; size: -; DNA: TGTGCCAGCAGACTCTCGCTAACAGGGGGCGCTTCCTACGAGCAGTACTTC; CDR3: CASRLSLTGGASYEQYF
length: 14; J: TRBJ2-3; V: TRBV5-4; D: TRBD2; size: -; DNA: TGTGCCAGCAGCGGTCGGACTAGGACAGATACGCAGTATTTT; CDR3: CASSGRTRTDTQYF
length: 15; J: TRBJ1-2; V: TRBV7-9; D: -; size: -; DNA: TGTGCCAGCAGCTTACCTGGGACATCTCTCTATGGCTACACCTTC; CDR3: CASSLPGTSLYGYTF
length: 13; J: TRBJ2-7; V: TRBV5-1; D: -; size: -; DNA: TGCGCCAGCAGCTTGGGTCCTTTCTACGAGCAGTACTTC; CDR3: CASSLGPFYEQYF
length: 15; J: TRBJ2-5; V: TRBV5-1; D: TRBD1; size: -; DNA: TGCGCCAGCAGCTACGGACAGGGGTACCAAGAGACCCAGTACTTC; CDR3: CASSYGQGYQETQYF
length: 19; J: TRBJ2-5; V: TRBV5-1; D: TRBD1; size: -; DNA: TGCGCCAGCAGCTTCCGACAGGGGGTGATAAACATTTCCCAAGAGACCCAGTACTTC; CDR3: CASSFRQGVINISQETQYF
length: 14; J: TRBJ2-5; V: TRBV5-5; D: -; size: -; DNA: TGTGCCAGCATCGACTTCACGCGGGGAGAGACCCAGTACTTC; CDR3: CASIDFTRGETQYF
length: 15; J: TRBJ1-1; V: TRBV14; D: TRBD1; size: -; DNA: TGTGCCAGCAGCCACCGGACAGGAACGTTGACTGAAGCTTTCTTT; CDR3: CASSHRTGTLTEAFF
length: 17; J: TRBJ2-1; V: TRBV5-1; D: -; size: -; DNA: TGCGCCAGCAGCTTAATTAGTCGAGCGGTAATTCTCAATGAGCAGTTCTTC; CDR3: CASSLISRAVILNEQFF
length: 14; J: TRBJ1-6; V: TRBV18; D: -; size: -; DNA: TGTGCCAGCTCACCTACCACCGGTAATTCACCCCTCCACTTT; CDR3: CASSPTTGNSPLHF
length: 14; J: TRBJ2-5; V: TRBV30; D: -; size: once; DNA: TGTGCCTGGACCCCACCCGGGACTCAGGGGACCCAGTACTTC; CDR3: CAWTPPGTQGTQYF
length: 16; J: TRBJ2-1; V: TRBV5-1; D: TRBD1; size: -; DNA: TGCGCCAGCAGCTTGGTTGGGACAGGGGGTAGGGATGAGCAGTTCTTC; CDR3: CASSLVGTGGRDEQFF
length: 15; J: TRBJ1-4; V: TRBV5-1; D: -; size: -; DNA: TGCGCCAGCAGTTCCAACTACGGTGCAAAAGAAAAACTGTTTTTT; CDR3: CASSSNYGAKEKLFF